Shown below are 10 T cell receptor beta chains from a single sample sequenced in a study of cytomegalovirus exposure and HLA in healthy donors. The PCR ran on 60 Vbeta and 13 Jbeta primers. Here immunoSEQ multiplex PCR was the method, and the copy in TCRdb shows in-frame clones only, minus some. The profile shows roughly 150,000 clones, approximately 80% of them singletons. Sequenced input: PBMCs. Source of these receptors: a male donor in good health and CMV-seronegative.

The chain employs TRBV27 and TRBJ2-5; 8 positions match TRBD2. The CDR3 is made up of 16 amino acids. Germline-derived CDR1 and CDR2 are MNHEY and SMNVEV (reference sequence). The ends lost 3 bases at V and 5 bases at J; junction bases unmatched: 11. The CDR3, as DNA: TGTGCCAGCAGTTTTAATGTGGTAGCGGGGATTGAGACCCAGTACTTC. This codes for CASSFNVVAGIETQYF.

The CDR3 bases are TGTGCCAGCAGCTTAGCGGCAGGGGGCACCTACGAGCAGTACTTC. It specifies CASSLAAGGTYEQYF. This chain joins TRBV7-9 and TRBJ2-7; 8 bases agree with TRBD1. Germline V gene sequence: CDR1 SEHNR, CDR2 FQNEAQ (reference sequence). V dropped 0 bases and J dropped 2; count of bases not matched to a gene: 3. The CDR3 sequence is 15 residues long.

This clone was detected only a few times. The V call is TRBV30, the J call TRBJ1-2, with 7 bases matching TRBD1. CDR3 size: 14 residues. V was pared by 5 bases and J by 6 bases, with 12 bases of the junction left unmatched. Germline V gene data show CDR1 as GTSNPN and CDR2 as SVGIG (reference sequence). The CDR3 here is CAWGGLQGLHGYTF. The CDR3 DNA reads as TGTGCCTGGGGTGGTCTACAGGGGTTACATGGCTACACCTTC.

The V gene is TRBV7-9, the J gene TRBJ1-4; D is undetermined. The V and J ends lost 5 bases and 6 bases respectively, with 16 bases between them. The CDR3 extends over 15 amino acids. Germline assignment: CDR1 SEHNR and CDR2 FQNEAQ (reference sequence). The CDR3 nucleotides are TGTGCCAGCAGCCCAGGCGCATTGAGGGATGAAAAACTGTTTTTT. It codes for CASSPGALRDEKLFF.

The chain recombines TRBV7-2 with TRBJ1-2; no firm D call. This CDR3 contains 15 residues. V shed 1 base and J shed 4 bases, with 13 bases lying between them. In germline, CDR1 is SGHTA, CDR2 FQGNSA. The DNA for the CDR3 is TGTGCCAGCAGCTTAGGAATAGGGCGGGTCTATGGCTACACCTTC. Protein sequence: CASSLGIGRVYGYTF. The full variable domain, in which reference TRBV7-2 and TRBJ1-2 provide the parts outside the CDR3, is GAGVSQSPSNKVTEKGKDVELRCDPISGHTALYWYRQSLGQGLEFLIYFQGNSAPDKSGLPSDRFSAERTGGSVSTLTIQRTQQEDSAVYLCASSLGIGRVYGYTFGSGTRLTVV.

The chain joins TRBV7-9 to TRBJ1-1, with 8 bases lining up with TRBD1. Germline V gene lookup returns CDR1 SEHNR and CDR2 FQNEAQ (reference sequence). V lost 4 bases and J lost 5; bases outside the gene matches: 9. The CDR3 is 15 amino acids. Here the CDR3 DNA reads TGTGCCAGCAGCTCCGGGACAGGCTTGCGGACTGAAGCTTTCTTT. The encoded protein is CASSSGTGLRTEAFF.

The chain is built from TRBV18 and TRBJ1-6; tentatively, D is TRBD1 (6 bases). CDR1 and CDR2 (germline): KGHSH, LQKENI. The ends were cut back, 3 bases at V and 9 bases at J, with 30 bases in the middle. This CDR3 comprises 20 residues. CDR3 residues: CASSPSLGMGAQVRSSPLHF. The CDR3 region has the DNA TGTGCCAGCTCACCTTCACTGGGTATGGGGGCGCAGGTCCGAAGTTCACCCCTCCACTTT.

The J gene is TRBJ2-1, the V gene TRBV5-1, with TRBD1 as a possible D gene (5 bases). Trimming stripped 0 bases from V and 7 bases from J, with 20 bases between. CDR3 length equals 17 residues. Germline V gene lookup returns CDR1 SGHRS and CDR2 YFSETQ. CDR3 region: CASSLVGTHLGPNEQFF. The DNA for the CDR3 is TGCGCCAGCAGCTTGGTCGGCACCCACCTGGGGCCTAATGAGCAGTTCTTC.

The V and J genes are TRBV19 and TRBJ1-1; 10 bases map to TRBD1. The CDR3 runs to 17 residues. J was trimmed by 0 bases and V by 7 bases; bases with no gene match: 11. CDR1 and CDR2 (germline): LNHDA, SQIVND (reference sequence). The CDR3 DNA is TGTGCCAGTACCCTCCAGGGGGACAGGGGCTTGAACACTGAAGCTTTCTTT. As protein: CASTLQGDRGLNTEAFF.

The chain's CDR3 is CASSPTTDKYGYTF. The CDR3 region has the DNA TGTGCCAGCAGCCCAACGACAGATAAATATGGCTACACCTTC. The genes are TRBV7-2 and TRBJ1-2, with TRBD1 as a possible D gene (5 bases). Germline values: CDR1 SGHTA, CDR2 FQGNSA. CDR3 size: 14 residues. V gave up 5 bases and J gave up 5 bases, with 15 bases separating them.